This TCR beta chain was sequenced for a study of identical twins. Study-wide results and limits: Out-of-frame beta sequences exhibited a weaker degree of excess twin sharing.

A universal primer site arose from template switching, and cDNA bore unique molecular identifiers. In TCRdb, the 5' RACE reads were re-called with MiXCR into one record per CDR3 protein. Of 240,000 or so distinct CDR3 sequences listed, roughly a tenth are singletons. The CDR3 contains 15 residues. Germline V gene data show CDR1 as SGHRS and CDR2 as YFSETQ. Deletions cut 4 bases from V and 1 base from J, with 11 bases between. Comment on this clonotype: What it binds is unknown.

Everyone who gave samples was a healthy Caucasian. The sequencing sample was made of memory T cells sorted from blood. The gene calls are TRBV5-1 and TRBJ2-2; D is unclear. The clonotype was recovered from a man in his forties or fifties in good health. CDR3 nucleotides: TGCGCCAGCAGCCCCTTTATCCAGAACACCGGGGAGCTGTTTTTT. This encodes CASSPFIQNTGELFF.